This T cell receptor (beta chain) stems from a study of shared clonotypes between healthy human individuals. About the research overall: Researchers drew samples from a couple of women and three men aged 18 to 49. Study results and caveats: Only blood was sampled; tissue repertoires likely differ.

This clone has only a few counts. Its antigen is currently unknown. Germline values: CDR1 SEHNR, CDR2 FQNEAQ (reference sequence). The CDR3 is 12 amino acids. Trimming pared 11 bases from V and 3 bases from J, leaving 13 bases between. The protocol was immunoSEQ multiplex PCR, while the TCRdb copy is restricted to in-frame clones and leaves out a portion. The data hold millions of clones, with 85% to 95% observed a single time. Splitting the CD4+ cells yielded a CD45RA+ naive subset and a CD45RA-negative memory subset. The source is a man in his late teens or twenties in good health. The chain is built from TRBV7-9 and TRBJ1-1, with D possibly TRBD1 on 6 matching bases. Material for sequencing was naive CD4+ T cells sorted from blood. Documented subset: CD45RA+ positively selected. CDR3: CAGMGAYTEAFF. The CDR3 DNA follows: TGTGCCGGCATGGGGGCGTACACTGAAGCTTTCTTT.